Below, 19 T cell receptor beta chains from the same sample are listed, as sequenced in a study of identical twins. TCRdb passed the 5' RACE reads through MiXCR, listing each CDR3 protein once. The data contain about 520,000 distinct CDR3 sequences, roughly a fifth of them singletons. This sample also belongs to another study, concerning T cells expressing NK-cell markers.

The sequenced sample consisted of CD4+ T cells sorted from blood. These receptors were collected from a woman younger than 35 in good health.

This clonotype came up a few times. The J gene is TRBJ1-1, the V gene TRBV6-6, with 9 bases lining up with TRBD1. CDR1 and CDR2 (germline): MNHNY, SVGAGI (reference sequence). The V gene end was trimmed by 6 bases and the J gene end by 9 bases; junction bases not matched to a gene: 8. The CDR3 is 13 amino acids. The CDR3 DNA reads TGTGCCAGCAGGGTCGGACAGGGGCCCCAAGCTTTCTTT. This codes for CASRVGQGPQAFF.

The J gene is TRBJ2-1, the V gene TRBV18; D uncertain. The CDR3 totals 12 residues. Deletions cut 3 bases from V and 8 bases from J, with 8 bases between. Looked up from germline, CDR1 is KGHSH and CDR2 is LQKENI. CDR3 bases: TGTGCCAGCTCACCGTACACGGATGAGCAGTTCTTC. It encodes CASSPYTDEQFF. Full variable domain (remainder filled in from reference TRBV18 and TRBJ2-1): NAGVMQNPRHLVRRRGQEARLRCSPMKGHSHVYWYRQLPEEGLKFMVYLQKENIIDESGMPKERFSAEFPKEGPSILRIQQVVRGDSAAYFCASSPYTDEQFFGPGTRLTVL.

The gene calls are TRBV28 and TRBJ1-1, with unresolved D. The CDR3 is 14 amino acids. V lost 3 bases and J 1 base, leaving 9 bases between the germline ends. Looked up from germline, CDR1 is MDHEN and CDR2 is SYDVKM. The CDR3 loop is CASSLGRWNTEAFF. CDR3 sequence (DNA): TGTGCCAGCAGTTTGGGCAGGTGGAACACTGAAGCTTTCTTT.

As DNA, the CDR3 is TGTGCCAGCAGTTACGAAAGGAATTCACCCCTCCACTTT. This encodes CASSYERNSPLHF. The chain recombines TRBV6-6 with TRBJ1-6; D not certain. The V and J ends lost 2 bases and 7 bases respectively, with 6 bases between them. Per germline, CDR1 MNHNY and CDR2 SVGAGI (reference sequence). This CDR3 spans 13 amino acids.

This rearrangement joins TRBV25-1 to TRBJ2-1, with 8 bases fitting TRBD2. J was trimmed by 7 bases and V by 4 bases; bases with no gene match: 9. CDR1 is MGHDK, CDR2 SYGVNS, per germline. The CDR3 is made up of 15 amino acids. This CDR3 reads CASSAYGGAINEQFF. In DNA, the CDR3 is TGTGCCAGCAGTGCGTACGGGGGGGCCATAAATGAGCAGTTCTTC.

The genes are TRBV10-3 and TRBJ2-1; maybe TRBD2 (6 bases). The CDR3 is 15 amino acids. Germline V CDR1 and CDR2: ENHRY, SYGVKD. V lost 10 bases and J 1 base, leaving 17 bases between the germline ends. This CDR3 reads CATLLALGSYNEQFF. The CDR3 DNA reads TGTGCCACCCTACTAGCTTTAGGATCCTACAATGAGCAGTTCTTC.

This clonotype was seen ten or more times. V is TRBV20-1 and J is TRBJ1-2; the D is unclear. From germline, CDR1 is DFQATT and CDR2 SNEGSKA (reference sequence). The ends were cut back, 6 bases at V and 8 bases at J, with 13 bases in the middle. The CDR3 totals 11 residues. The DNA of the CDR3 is TGCAGTGCCTCGTGGGGAGGCGGCTACACCTTC. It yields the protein CSASWGGGYTF.

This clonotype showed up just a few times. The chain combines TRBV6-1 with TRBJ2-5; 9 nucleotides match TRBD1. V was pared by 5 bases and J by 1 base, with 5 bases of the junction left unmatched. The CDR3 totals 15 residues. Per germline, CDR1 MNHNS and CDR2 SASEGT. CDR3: CASSRWTGAQETQYF. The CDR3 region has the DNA TGTGCCAGCAGTCGTTGGACAGGGGCCCAAGAGACCCAGTACTTC.

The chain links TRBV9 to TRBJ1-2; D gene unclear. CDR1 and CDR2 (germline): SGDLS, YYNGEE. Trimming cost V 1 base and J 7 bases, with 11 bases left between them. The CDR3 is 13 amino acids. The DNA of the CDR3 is TGTGCCAGCAGCGTAAGGTCGGGTACTGGCTACACCTTC. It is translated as CASSVRSGTGYTF.

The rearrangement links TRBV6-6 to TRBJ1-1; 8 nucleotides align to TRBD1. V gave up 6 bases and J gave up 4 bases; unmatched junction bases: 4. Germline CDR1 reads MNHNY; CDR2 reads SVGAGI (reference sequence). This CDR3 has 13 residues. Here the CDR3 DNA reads TGTGCCAGCAGGTCTGGACAGGGCACTGAAGCTTTCTTT. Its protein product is CASRSGQGTEAFF.

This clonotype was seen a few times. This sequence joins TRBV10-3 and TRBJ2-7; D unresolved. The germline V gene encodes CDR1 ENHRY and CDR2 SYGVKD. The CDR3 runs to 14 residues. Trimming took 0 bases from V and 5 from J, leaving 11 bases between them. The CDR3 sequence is CAISESVGLHEQYF. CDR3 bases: TGTGCCATCAGTGAGTCGGTTGGGTTGCACGAGCAGTACTTC.

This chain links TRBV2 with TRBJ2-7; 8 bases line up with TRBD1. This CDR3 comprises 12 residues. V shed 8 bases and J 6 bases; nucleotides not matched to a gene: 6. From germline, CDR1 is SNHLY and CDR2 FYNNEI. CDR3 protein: CASGETGVEQYF. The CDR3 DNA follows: TGTGCCAGCGGAGAGACAGGGGTCGAGCAGTACTTC.

This CDR3 reads CASRNRVEVYEQYF. The CDR3 nucleotides read TGTGCCAGTCGGAACAGGGTTGAGGTCTACGAGCAGTACTTC. The chain uses TRBV6-2 or TRBV6-3 and TRBJ2-7; possibly TRBD1 for D (6 bases). CDR3 length: 14 amino acids. Germline CDR1 reads MNHEY; CDR2 reads SVGEGT. V shed 9 bases and J shed 3 bases, with 18 bases lying between them.

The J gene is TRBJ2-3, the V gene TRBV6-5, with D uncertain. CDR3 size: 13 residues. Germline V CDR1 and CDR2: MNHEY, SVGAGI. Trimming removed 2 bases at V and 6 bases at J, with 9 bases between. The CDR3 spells CASSYGVPDTQYF. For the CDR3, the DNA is TGTGCCAGCAGTTACGGGGTTCCGGATACGCAGTATTTT.

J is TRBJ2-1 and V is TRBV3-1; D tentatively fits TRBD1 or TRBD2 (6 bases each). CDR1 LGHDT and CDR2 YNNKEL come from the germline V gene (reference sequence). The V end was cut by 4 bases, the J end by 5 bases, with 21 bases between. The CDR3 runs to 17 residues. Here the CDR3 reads CASSLWGALAADNEQFF. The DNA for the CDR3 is TGTGCCAGCAGCCTCTGGGGGGCGTTGGCAGCGGACAATGAGCAGTTCTTC.

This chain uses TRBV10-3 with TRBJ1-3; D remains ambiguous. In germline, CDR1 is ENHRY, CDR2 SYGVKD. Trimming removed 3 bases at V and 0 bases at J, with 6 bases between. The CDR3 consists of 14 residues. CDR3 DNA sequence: TGTGCCATCAGTGAAACAGACTCTGGAAACACCATATATTTT. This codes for CAISETDSGNTIYF.

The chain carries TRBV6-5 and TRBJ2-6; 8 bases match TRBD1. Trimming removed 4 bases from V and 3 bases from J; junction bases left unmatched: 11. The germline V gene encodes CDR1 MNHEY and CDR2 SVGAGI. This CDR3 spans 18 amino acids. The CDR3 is CASSSLGQGARGANVLTF. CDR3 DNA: TGTGCCAGCAGTTCCTTGGGCCAGGGGGCTCGTGGGGCCAACGTCCTGACTTTC.

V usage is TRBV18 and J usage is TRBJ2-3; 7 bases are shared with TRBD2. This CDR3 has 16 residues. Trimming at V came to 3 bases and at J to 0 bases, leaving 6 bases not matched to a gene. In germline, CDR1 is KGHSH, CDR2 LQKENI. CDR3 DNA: TGTGCCAGCTCACCCCAGAGCGGGGTTAGCACAGATACGCAGTATTTT. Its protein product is CASSPQSGVSTDTQYF.

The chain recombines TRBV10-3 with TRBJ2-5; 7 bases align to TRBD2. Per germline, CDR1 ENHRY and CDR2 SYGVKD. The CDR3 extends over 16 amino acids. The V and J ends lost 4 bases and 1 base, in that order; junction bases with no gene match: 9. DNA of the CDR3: TGTGCCATCAGTGGCTCTCTAGCGGTGACCCAAGAGACCCAGTACTTC. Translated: CAISGSLAVTQETQYF.